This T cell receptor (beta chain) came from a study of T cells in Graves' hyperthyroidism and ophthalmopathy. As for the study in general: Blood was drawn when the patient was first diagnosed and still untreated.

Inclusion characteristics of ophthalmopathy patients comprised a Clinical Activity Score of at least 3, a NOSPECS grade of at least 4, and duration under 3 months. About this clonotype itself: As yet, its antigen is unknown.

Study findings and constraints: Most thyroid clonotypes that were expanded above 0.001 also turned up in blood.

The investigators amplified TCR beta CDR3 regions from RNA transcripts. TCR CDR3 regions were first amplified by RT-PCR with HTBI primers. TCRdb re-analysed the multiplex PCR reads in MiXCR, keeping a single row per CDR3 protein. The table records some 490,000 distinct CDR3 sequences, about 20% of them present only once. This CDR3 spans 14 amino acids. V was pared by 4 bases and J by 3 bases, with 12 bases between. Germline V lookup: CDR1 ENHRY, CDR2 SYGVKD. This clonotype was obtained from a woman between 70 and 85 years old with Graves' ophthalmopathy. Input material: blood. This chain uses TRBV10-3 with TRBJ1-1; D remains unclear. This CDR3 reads CAISGVSGDTEAFF. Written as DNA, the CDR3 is TGTGCCATCAGTGGAGTAAGTGGGGACACTGAAGCTTTCTTT.